Listed below are T cell receptor beta chains from one sample, sequenced in a study of cytomegalovirus exposure and HLA in healthy donors. TCRdb's table, derived via immunoSEQ multiplex PCR, lists solely in-frame clones and lacks some. This sample has some 85,000 clones, with roughly 83% found just once. Sequencing was performed on PBMCs. These TCRs come from a woman aged 50 to 65 in good health and CMV-seronegative. CDR3s include the opening cysteine and the closing phenylalanine or tryptophan. D genes are given only for firm matches. Size is stated for part of the rows, as once, few or many counts, or as a class when the clone is expanded.

TRBD2 TRBJ2-5 TRBV7-9 . TGTGCCACCGCTAGCGGCCAAGAGACCCAGTACTTC CATASGQETQYF
TRBD1 TRBJ1-1 TRBV5-1 . TGCGCCAGCAGCTTGGGGACAGGGGTGAACACTGAAGCTTTCTTT CASSLGTGVNTEAFF
. TRBJ2-1 TRBV2 few TGTGCCAGCCTTCCGGGGGGCGTTAGGAATGAGCAGTTCTTC CASLPGGVRNEQFF
. TRBJ2-1 TRBV7-9 . TGTGCCAGCAGCCCCCCGACTGGTAGCTCCTACAATGAGCAGTTCTTC CASSPPTGSSYNEQFF
TRBD1 TRBJ2-7 TRBV5-1 . TGCGCCAGCAGCAATACCCCCACAGGGGCCCACGAGCAGTACTTC CASSNTPTGAHEQYF
TRBD2 TRBJ2-1 TRBV28 . TGTGCCAGCAGGGGCGAGCGGGAGGCCTACAATGAGCAGTTCTTC CASRGEREAYNEQFF
TRBD1 TRBJ1-5 TRBV7-2 . TGTGCCACCGCGGACAGGGGTGGAAATCAGCCCCAGCATTTT CATADRGGNQPQHF
TRBD1 TRBJ1-2 TRBV27 . TGTGCCAGCAGTACCTTAAGGGGGCGGGGCTACACCTTC CASSTLRGRGYTF
TRBD2 TRBJ2-1 TRBV10-3 . TGTGCCATCAGTCCCCGGGGCGGGGGGGCGTCTGATGAGCAGTTCTTC CAISPRGGGASDEQFF
TRBD2 TRBJ2-1 TRBV11-2 . TGTGCCAGCAGCCCTACTAGCGGGAGTGGAAATGAGCAGTTCTTC CASSPTSGSGNEQFF
TRBD1 TRBJ1-1 TRBV7-2 . TGTGCCAGCAGCTTGGGGACAGGTGAAGCTTTCTTT CASSLGTGEAFF
. TRBJ1-4 TRBV10-3 once TGTGCCATCAGTGCGGAGAATGAAAAACTGTTTTTT CAISAENEKLFF
. TRBJ2-1 TRBV5-1 . TGCGCCAGCAGCCCGGATAGGGAGGACAATGAGCAGTTCTTC CASSPDREDNEQFF
. TRBJ2-7 TRBV4-2 . TGTGCCAGCAGCCAAGATTATCAGATATCCTACGAGCAGTACTTC CASSQDYQISYEQYF
TRBD1 TRBJ1-1 TRBV5-6 . TGTGCCAGCAGCTTGGAGGACAGGGGAAGCACTGAAGCTTTCTTT CASSLEDRGSTEAFF
. TRBJ1-5 TRBV2 . TGTGCCAGCAGTGAGGAACGGGGAAATCAGCCCCAGCATTTT CASSEERGNQPQHF
. TRBJ1-1 TRBV18 . TGTGCCAGCTCACTAACAGGGCCAACGGGTAACACTGAAGCTTTCTTT CASSLTGPTGNTEAFF
. TRBJ1-2 TRBV12-5 . TGTGCTAGTGGTAATCAGACAGTCTATGGCTACACCTTC CASGNQTVYGYTF
. TRBJ1-3 TRBV28 . TGTGCCAGCAGAACGGCCGAGACTGCTGGAAACACCATATATTTT CASRTAETAGNTIYF
. TRBJ2-7 TRBV2 few TGTGCCAGCAGTCCTAACGGGAGCCCCGAGCAGTACTTC CASSPNGSPEQYF
. TRBJ1-5 TRBV2 . TGTGCCAGCAGTGGGGAAGGGGATAGCAATCAGCCCCAGCATTTT CASSGEGDSNQPQHF
TRBD2 TRBJ2-1 TRBV9 . TGTGCCAGCAGCGCTCTAGCGGGAGGCACATTTGATTATGCCTACAATGAGCAGTTCTTC CASSALAGGTFDYAYNEQFF
. TRBJ2-3 TRBV5-1 . TGCGCCAGCAGCTTTAGGAGGGTCACTAGCACAGATACGCAGTATTTT CASSFRRVTSTDTQYF
TRBD1 TRBJ1-5 TRBV7-2 . TGTGCCAGCAGCTCAGACAGGGCCCAGCCCCAGCATTTT CASSSDRAQPQHF
TRBD1 TRBJ1-4 TRBV5-6 . TGTGCCAGCAGCCCACAGGGGCGGGGAGGAGAAAAACTGTTTTTT CASSPQGRGGEKLFF
. TRBJ2-7 TRBV7-9 . TGTGCCAGCAGCTCAGCTAATCGCTCCTACGAGCAGTACTTC CASSSANRSYEQYF
. TRBJ1-1 TRBV6-5 . TGTGCCAGCAGTTATCTTCTGAACACTGAAGCTTTCTTT CASSYLLNTEAFF
TRBD1 TRBJ1-2 TRBV6-5 . TGTGCCAGCACCCTCACTTCCGGACAGGGGTCTGGCTACACCTTC CASTLTSGQGSGYTF
TRBD2 TRBJ2-3 TRBV15 . TGTGCCACCAGCAGATTAGCGGGGGCTACCACAGATACGCAGTATTTT CATSRLAGATTDTQYF
. TRBJ1-2 TRBV19 . TGTGCCAGTAGTCAGGAGCCAGGGGCCTATGGCTACACCTTC CASSQEPGAYGYTF
TRBD1 TRBJ2-5 TRBV18 . TGTGCCAGCTCACCGGGACAGGAAGAGACCCAGTACTTC CASSPGQEETQYF
. TRBJ2-7 TRBV14 . TGTGCCAGCAGCCCATCATACAGGGGACTTAGCTCCTACGAGCAGTACTTC CASSPSYRGLSSYEQYF
TRBD1 TRBJ1-2 TRBV4-3 . TGCGCCAGCAGCCAAACACAGGGGGAATGGTATGGCTACACCTTC CASSQTQGEWYGYTF
TRBD1 TRBJ1-1 TRBV4-1 . TGCGCCAGCAGCCCGGGAAGGACAGGGGGCATGAACACTGAAGCTTTCTTT CASSPGRTGGMNTEAFF
. TRBJ2-3 TRBV11-2 . TGTGCCAGCAGCTCAAGCGGAACTCGAGATACGCAGTATTTT CASSSSGTRDTQYF